The present T cell receptor (beta chain) was sequenced within a study of T cell responses to AZD1222 COVID-19 vaccine. Sequencing was performed with immunoSEQ multiplex PCR; in TCRdb, only in-frame clones are kept and a portion is missing. The data show around 200,000 clones, with approximately 91% seen just once and roughly 0.99% held by the top ten. Specimen: peripheral blood, collected on day 0 of AZD1222 vaccination. This receptor was identified in an adult in good health.

Here the CDR3 reads CASSLLQGMGTDTQYF. Here the CDR3 DNA reads TGTGCCAGCAGCTTGTTGCAGGGGATGGGCACAGATACGCAGTATTTT. The chain has TRBV5-6 and TRBJ2-3; D may be TRBD1 (6 bases). The CDR3 is 16 amino acids. Trimming took 1 base from V and 1 from J, leaving 13 bases between them. Per germline, CDR1 SGHDT and CDR2 YYEEEE.